This T cell receptor (beta chain) was sequenced for a study of blood T cells in healthy people across ages. Study information: Capturing about one barcoded beta molecule per two T cells was achieved by template switching.

A second roughly 7 to 11 cycle PCR used barcoded and J-beta primers. TCRdb redid the calling of the 5' RACE reads with MiXCR, one entry per CDR3 protein. The repertoire holds around 850,000 distinct CDR3 sequences, around 36% seen once, with approximately 13% in the top ten. Remarks on this clonotype: Antigen: not known.

The V gene lost 1 base and the J gene lost 1 base, with 15 bases spanning the gap. Germline V gene data show CDR1 as SGHTA and CDR2 as FQGNSA. CDR3 length: 17 residues. Study observations and caveats: Roughly linearly, TCR beta diversity per million T cells fell as age increased. Changes seen in expanded clonotypes were possibly confounded by donor CMV status left unknown.

In terms of origin and age, donors were healthy Caucasian individuals from Russia aged roughly 6 to 90. Source material: blood. J is TRBJ2-3 and V is TRBV7-2; maybe TRBD1 (6 bases). This receptor was obtained from a man between 18 and 29 years old in good health. CDR3 region: CASSLDTGFPRTDTQYF. CDR3 nucleotide sequence: TGTGCCAGCAGCTTAGACACAGGGTTCCCTCGCACAGATACGCAGTATTTT.